Listed here is a single T cell receptor (beta chain). As it was prepared, the TCRbeta library received unique molecular identifiers. TCRdb analysed the PCR reads with MiXCR anew, one entry per CDR3 protein. The sample yields 500,000 to 600,000 distinct CDR3 sequences, around 16% seen once. This sample is drawn from a study of T-cell reconstitution after alpha-beta-depleted transplantation in children. This CDR3 is built from 15 residues. Germline CDR1 is SQVTM and CDR2 is ANQGSEA. Deletions cut 5 bases from V and 8 bases from J, with 22 bases between. Sequenced material: PBMCs from the stem cell graft donor, taken from the stem cell graft. The receptor comes from a human donor who donated a stem cell graft to a child with acute lymphoblastic leukemia. The chain uses TRBV29-1 and TRBJ2-1, with a tentative D call TRBD2 (5 bases). CDR3 loop: CSVISHKAALDEQFF. CDR3 nucleotide sequence: TGCAGCGTTATATCTCATAAAGCGGCCTTGGATGAGCAGTTCTTC.